The 23 T cell receptor beta chains given below trace back to one sample, sequenced in a study of T cells in Graves' hyperthyroidism and ophthalmopathy (dated by TCRdb to the late 2010s). The library was obtained by multiplex PCR. Sequencing was carried out with an Illumina HiSeq 2000. The TCR beta CDR3 regions were amplified from RNA transcripts. For the first round of RT-PCR on the TCR CDR3, the HTBI primer set was used together with the Qiagen OneStep RT-PCR kit. TCRdb reprocessed the public reads (quality trimming at Q25 with fastp, clone calling with MiXCR) and kept in-frame beta chains. Each CDR3 protein gets just one entry, which takes the most common genes and DNA from the rows behind it. This sample is represented by some 350,000 distinct CDR3 sequences; around 16% of them were singletons. About a quarter of the sample comes from the top ten. Input material: blood. These receptors were obtained from a woman aged 18-30 years with Graves' hyperthyroidism that later progressed to Graves' ophthalmopathy.

V usage is TRBV27 and J usage is TRBJ1-5; perhaps TRBD1 as D (5 bases). The CDR3 loop spans 14 amino acids. V dropped 6 bases and J dropped 3 bases, with 12 bases sitting between them. Germline lookup yields CDR1 MNHEY and CDR2 SMNVEV (reference sequence). The CDR3 loop reads CASSPTGVNQPQHF. CDR3 in DNA: TGTGCCAGCAGCCCCACAGGAGTCAATCAGCCCCAGCATTTT.

This clonotype has ten or more counts. The chain is built from TRBV11-2 and TRBJ2-7; no reliable D call. The CDR3 has 14 residues. In germline, CDR1 is SGHAT, CDR2 FQNNGV. V was shortened by 4 bases and J by 2 bases, with 12 bases between the two germline ends. CDR3: CASSYPQNPYEQYF. CDR3 sequence (DNA): TGTGCCAGCAGCTACCCTCAGAACCCCTACGAGCAGTACTTC.

This clonotype was counted between two and nine times. This chain joins TRBV27 and TRBJ2-2, with D possibly being TRBD2 (5 bases). This CDR3 has 14 amino acids. Germline V gives CDR1 MNHEY, CDR2 SMNVEV (reference sequence). V shed 2 bases and J shed 7 bases, with 11 bases lying between them. The CDR3 loop is CASSLGRANGELFF. CDR3 nucleotides: TGTGCCAGCAGTTTAGGGCGGGCGAACGGGGAGCTGTTTTTT.

There are a few counts of this clonotype. This rearrangement joins TRBV6-1 to TRBJ1-5; D perhaps matches TRBD1 (6 bases). Germline V gene data show CDR1 as MNHNS and CDR2 as SASEGT. V was clipped by 6 bases and J by 0 bases, with 12 bases between them. The CDR3 has 15 residues. Here the CDR3 DNA reads TGTGCCAGCAGCAAGGGACACAATAGCAATCAGCCCCAGCATTTT. Its protein is CASSKGHNSNQPQHF.

There are many counts of this clonotype. The chain couples TRBV2 to TRBJ2-1; D call uncertain. The CDR3 has 10 residues. CDR1 SNHLY and CDR2 FYNNEI come from the germline V gene. Trimming took off 6 bases at V and 5 bases at J, with 2 bases between the two ends. CDR3 sequence: CASSHNEQFF. The CDR3 DNA reads TGTGCCAGCAGCCACAATGAGCAGTTCTTC.

This clonotype was observed at least ten times. The chain is built from TRBV18 and TRBJ2-7; no clear D. The germline V gene encodes CDR1 KGHSH and CDR2 LQKENI. The length of the CDR3 is 11 residues. V lost 8 bases and J lost 5, with 10 bases in between. CDR3: CASSPGHEQYF. The CDR3 DNA sequence: TGTGCCAGCAGCCCCGGCCACGAGCAGTACTTC.

This clonotype was counted a single time. The rearrangement joins TRBV18 to TRBJ2-5; D unresolved. This CDR3 spans 13 amino acids. The V gene lost 10 bases and the J gene lost 1 base, with 13 bases spanning the gap. The germline CDR1 and CDR2 sequences are KGHSH and LQKENI. CDR3 coding DNA: TGTGCCACCAATCGGCGGAGCCAAGAGACCCAGTACTTC. Its translation is CATNRRSQETQYF.

This clonotype occurred many times. The chain is built from TRBV7-8 and TRBJ2-1; tentatively, D is TRBD1 or TRBD2 (5 bases each). CDR1 and CDR2 from the germline V gene are SGHVS and FQNEAQ. V shed 3 bases and J shed 7 bases, with 19 bases lying between them. This CDR3 comprises 16 residues. The CDR3 is CASSFIGTAPGNEQFF. The CDR3 nucleotides are TGTGCCAGCAGCTTCATCGGGACGGCCCCGGGGAATGAGCAGTTCTTC.

This clonotype was seen at least ten times. V and J are TRBV28 and TRBJ1-5, with 8 bases that match TRBD1. The CDR3 length is 15 residues. With 2 bases clipped from V and 2 bases from J, the junction kept 2 bases outside the gene matches. Germline CDR1 MDHEN, CDR2 SYDVKM. The CDR3 is CASSLQGAGNQPQHF. The CDR3 DNA reads TGTGCCAGCAGTTTACAGGGGGCAGGCAATCAGCCCCAGCATTTT.

This clonotype was seen ten or more times. The chain links TRBV30 to TRBJ1-2; the D is unclear. Germline CDR1 is GTSNPN and CDR2 is SVGIG (reference sequence). The V and J ends lost 5 bases and 7 bases respectively, with 11 bases between them. The CDR3 covers 11 residues. The CDR3 DNA is TGTGCCTGGTATGGTGGTTTTGGCTACACCTTC. It specifies CAWYGGFGYTF.

This clonotype was seen ten or more times. The CDR3 DNA sequence: TGCGCCAGCAGCTTGAGGGAATTCGACATTCAGTACTTC. It translates to CASSLREFDIQYF. The chain employs TRBV5-1 and TRBJ2-4; D is unresolved. This CDR3 contains 13 residues. V was shortened by 1 base and J by 8 bases, with 10 bases between the two germline ends. Germline CDR1 reads SGHRS; CDR2 reads YFSETQ.

This clonotype was seen a few times. J is TRBJ2-1 and V is TRBV12-3 or TRBV12-4; TRBD2 might be the D (6 bases). With 7 bases removed from V and 9 bases from J, the gap between germline ends came to 16 bases. CDR3 size: 13 residues. Here the CDR3 reads CASMGGRHGEQFF. Here the CDR3 DNA reads TGTGCCAGCATGGGGGGTAGGCACGGTGAGCAGTTCTTC.

The J gene is TRBJ2-7, the V gene TRBV18, with 8 nucleotides matching TRBD1. The CDR3 covers 14 residues. Germline assignment: CDR1 KGHSH and CDR2 LQKENI. After removal of 6 bases from V and 2 bases from J, the junction contained 6 bases not matched to a gene. As DNA, the CDR3 is TGTGCCAGCTCCAGGGACAGGCCCCCCTACGAGCAGTACTTC. The encoded protein is CASSRDRPPYEQYF.

This clonotype was counted a few times. V is TRBV4-2 and J is TRBJ2-3; TRBD2 agrees at 12 bases. CDR3 length: 17 residues. V gave up 2 bases and J gave up 3 bases; unmatched junction bases: 6. The V gene's germline CDR1 is LGHNA and CDR2 YNFKEQ. CDR3 amino acids: CASSQTLAGGPTDTQYF. The CDR3 DNA reads as TGTGCCAGCAGCCAAACGCTAGCGGGAGGGCCGACAGATACGCAGTATTTT.

The rearrangement links TRBV25-1 to TRBJ2-7; D gene uncertain. Trimming stripped 5 bases from V and 3 bases from J, with 11 bases between. This CDR3 contains 13 residues. The V gene's germline CDR1 is MGHDK and CDR2 SYGVNS. Here the CDR3 reads CASSPRNSYEQYF. CDR3 in DNA: TGTGCCAGCAGTCCCCGGAACAGCTACGAGCAGTACTTC.

This clonotype occurred many times. The genes are TRBV28 and TRBJ1-5; no definite D call. The germline V gene has CDR1 MDHEN and CDR2 SYDVKM. The CDR3 totals 15 residues. V was pared by 3 bases and J by 4 bases, with 13 bases between. The CDR3 DNA is TGTGCCAGCAGTTTGGGCGGGGTTAGGAATCAGCCCCAGCATTTT. It codes for CASSLGGVRNQPQHF.

The table lists this clonotype with a few counts. This chain connects TRBV10-1 to TRBJ2-5; a possible D gene is TRBD2 (5 bases). Per germline, CDR1 WNHNN and CDR2 SYGVQD (reference sequence). The ends were cut back, 10 bases at V and 3 bases at J, with 15 bases in the middle. The CDR3 loop spans 13 amino acids. The DNA of the CDR3 is TGCGCCAAGACAAACTCCGGGGAAGAGACCCAGTACTTC. Amino acid sequence: CAKTNSGEETQYF.

The sample holds many counts of this clonotype. The chain has TRBV7-8 and TRBJ2-1; the D gene could be TRBD1 or TRBD2 (6 bases each). CDR1 is SGHVS and CDR2 is FQNEAQ in the germline V gene. The V and J ends lost 1 base and 8 bases respectively, with 15 bases between them. The CDR3 spans 15 residues. The CDR3 sequence is CASSLGGTEGDEQFF. CDR3 coding DNA: TGTGCCAGCAGCTTAGGCGGGACGGAGGGGGATGAGCAGTTCTTC.

The V and J genes are TRBV28 and TRBJ2-1, with 8 positions matching TRBD1. Germline V lookup: CDR1 MDHEN, CDR2 SYDVKM. V was pared by 4 bases and J by 0 bases, with 8 bases of the junction left unmatched. The CDR3 is 17 residues long. This CDR3 reads CASSSPRGPRSYNEQFF. CDR3 coding DNA: TGTGCCAGCAGTTCCCCCAGGGGGCCGCGCTCCTACAATGAGCAGTTCTTC.

This clonotype occurred many times. The chain recombines TRBV6-2 or TRBV6-3 with TRBJ1-5; D remains unclear. Trimming pared 0 bases from V and 0 bases from J, leaving 9 bases between. The CDR3 runs 16 residues. Per germline, CDR1 MNHEY and CDR2 SVGEGT. In DNA, the CDR3 is TGTGCCAGCAGTTACTCGACGTCAGTTAGCAATCAGCCCCAGCATTTT. Its protein product is CASSYSTSVSNQPQHF.

This chain links TRBV12-5 with TRBJ2-1, with D perhaps TRBD1 (6 bases). The CDR3 has 13 residues. The V and J ends lost 6 bases and 4 bases respectively, with 10 bases between them. Germline values: CDR1 LGHNT, CDR2 FRNRAP. The chain's CDR3 is CASGLDRYNEQFF. In DNA, the CDR3 is TGTGCTAGTGGCCTCGACAGGTACAATGAGCAGTTCTTC.

This clonotype was observed many times. The chain links TRBV29-1 to TRBJ1-1; D possibly corresponds to TRBD1 (5 bases). Germline V gene lookup returns CDR1 SQVTM and CDR2 ANQGSEA. The CDR3 has 13 residues. Trimming pared 3 bases from V and 4 bases from J, leaving 12 bases between. CDR3 in amino acids: CSVEFAGRTEAFF. The CDR3 bases are TGCAGCGTTGAGTTCGCAGGGCGCACTGAAGCTTTCTTT.

This clonotype was counted many times. V is TRBV28 and J is TRBJ1-1, with D perhaps TRBD1 (5 bases). V lost 7 bases and J 6 bases, leaving 18 bases between the germline ends. Per the germline V gene, CDR1 is MDHEN and CDR2 is SYDVKM. CDR3 length: 14 amino acids. The CDR3 nucleotides are TGTGCCAGCAAGATCGGGGGGTTTTATTCTGAAGCTTTCTTT. Its translation: CASKIGGFYSEAFF. The entire variable domain, with the rest obtained from reference TRBV28 and TRBJ1-1, is as follows: DVKVTQSSRYLVKRTGEKVFLECVQDMDHENMFWYRQDPGLGLRLIYFSYDVKMKEKGDIPEGYSVSREKKERFSLILESASTNQTSMYLCASKIGGFYSEAFFGQGTRLTVV.